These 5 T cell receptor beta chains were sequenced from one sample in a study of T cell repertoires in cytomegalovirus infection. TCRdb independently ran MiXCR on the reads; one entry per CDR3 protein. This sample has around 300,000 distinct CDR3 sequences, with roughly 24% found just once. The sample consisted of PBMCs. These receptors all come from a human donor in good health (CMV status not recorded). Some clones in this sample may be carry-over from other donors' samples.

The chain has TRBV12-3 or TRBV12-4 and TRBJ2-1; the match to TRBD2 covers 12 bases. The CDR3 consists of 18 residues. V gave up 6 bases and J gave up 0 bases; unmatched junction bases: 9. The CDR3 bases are TGTGCCAGCAGCCGGGGACTAGCGGGTCTGAGCTCCTACAATGAGCAGTTCTTC. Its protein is CASSRGLAGLSSYNEQFF.

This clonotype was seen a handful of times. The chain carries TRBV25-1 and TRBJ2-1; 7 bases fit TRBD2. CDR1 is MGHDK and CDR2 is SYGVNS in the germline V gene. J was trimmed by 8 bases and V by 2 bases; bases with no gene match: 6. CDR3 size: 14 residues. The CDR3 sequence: CASSELAVTDEQFF. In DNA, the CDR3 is TGTGCCAGCAGTGAACTAGCGGTCACAGATGAGCAGTTCTTC.

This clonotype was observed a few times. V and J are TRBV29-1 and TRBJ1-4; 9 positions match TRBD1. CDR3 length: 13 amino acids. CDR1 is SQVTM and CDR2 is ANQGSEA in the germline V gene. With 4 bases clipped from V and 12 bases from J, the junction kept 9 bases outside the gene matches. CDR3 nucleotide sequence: TGCAGCGTTGGATACAGGGGGCTGAGGGAACTGTTTTTT. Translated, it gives CSVGYRGLRELFF.

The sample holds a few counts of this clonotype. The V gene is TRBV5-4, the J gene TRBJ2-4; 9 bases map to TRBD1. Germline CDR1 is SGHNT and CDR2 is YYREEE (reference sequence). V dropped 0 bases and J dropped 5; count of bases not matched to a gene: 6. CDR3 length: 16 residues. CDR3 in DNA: TGTGCCAGCAGCTTGGGGGCGACAGGGGGGGAAAACATTCAGTACTTC. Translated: CASSLGATGGENIQYF. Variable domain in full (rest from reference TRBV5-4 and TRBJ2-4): ETGVTQSPTHLIKTRGQQVTLRCSSQSGHNTVSWYQQALGQGPQFIFQYYREEENGRGNFPPRFSGLQFPNYSSELNVNALELDDSALYLCASSLGATGGENIQYFGAGTRLSVL.

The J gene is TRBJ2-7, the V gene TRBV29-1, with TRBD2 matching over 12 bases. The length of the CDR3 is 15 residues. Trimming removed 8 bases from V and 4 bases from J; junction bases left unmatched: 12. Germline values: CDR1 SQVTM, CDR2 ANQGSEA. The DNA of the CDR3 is TGCAGCACCCGAAGGACTAGCGGGAATTCATACGAGCAGTACTTC. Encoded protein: CSTRRTSGNSYEQYF.